The 8 T cell receptor beta chains below come from one sample, sequenced in a study of blood T cell repertoires in COVID-19. The table came from immunoSEQ multiplex PCR; TCRdb's copy has only in-frame clones and leaves some out. The sample gives about 250,000 clones, 88% of which show up once; 3% is in the top ten. The sample consisted of PBMCs or T cells enriched from blood (not recorded which). These receptors were obtained from a woman aged 45-65 years who had recovered from COVID-19.

The count of this clone is one. The rearrangement uses TRBV7-2 and TRBJ2-3, with 7 bases lining up with TRBD2. V was pared by 2 bases and J by 4 bases, with 6 bases of the junction left unmatched. This CDR3 is built from 15 residues. CDR1 and CDR2 (germline): SGHTA, FQGNSA. The CDR3 reads CASSLLAASPDTQYF. The CDR3 DNA is TGTGCCAGCAGCTTACTAGCGGCCTCCCCAGATACGCAGTATTTT.

The chain combines TRBV15 with TRBJ2-5, with TRBD2 matching over 7 bases. The germline V gene has CDR1 LNHNV and CDR2 YYDKDF (reference sequence). J was trimmed by 5 bases and V by 0 bases; bases with no gene match: 6. The CDR3 runs 15 residues. This CDR3 is CATSRERERWETQYF. Written as DNA, the CDR3 is TGTGCCACCAGCAGAGAGCGGGAGCGCTGGGAGACCCAGTACTTC.

This chain links TRBV28 with TRBJ1-2; D not certain. Trimming removed 5 bases at V and 7 bases at J, with 23 bases between. CDR3 length: 16 amino acids. The V gene's germline CDR1 is MDHEN and CDR2 SYDVKM. The CDR3 reads CASSTGYPASAGGYTF. The CDR3 coding sequence is TGTGCCAGCAGTACCGGCTATCCCGCATCCGCGGGTGGCTACACCTTC.

The J gene is TRBJ1-6, the V gene TRBV19, with D unclear. Trimming took off 9 bases at V and 7 bases at J, with 13 bases between the two ends. CDR1 LNHDA and CDR2 SQIVND come from the germline V gene (reference sequence). The CDR3 has 13 residues. The CDR3 loop is CASHWGGNSPLHF. The CDR3 DNA is TGTGCCAGCCACTGGGGAGGAAATTCACCCCTCCACTTT.

The V call is TRBV5-4, the J call TRBJ2-5; TRBD2 matches 7 bases. The CDR3 spans 15 residues. Germline trimming cut 4 bases from V and 5 bases from J; bases unmatched to any gene: 11. CDR1 and CDR2 (germline): SGHNT, YYREEE (reference sequence). The CDR3 spells CASSPALGGSETQYF. The CDR3 DNA reads as TGTGCCAGCAGCCCTGCATTGGGAGGGAGTGAGACCCAGTACTTC.

The chain recombines TRBV5-1 with TRBJ1-2; no clear D. The CDR3 spans 12 residues. The V end was cut by 6 bases, the J end by 0 bases, with 6 bases between. The germline V gene has CDR1 SGHRS and CDR2 YFSETQ. The CDR3 spells CASTNSNYGYTF. The DNA for the CDR3 is TGCGCCAGCACCAACTCTAACTATGGCTACACCTTC.

A note on this clone: The junction does not match germline at one end; this may be a read error. CDR3 in DNA: TGTGCTAGCAGCTTATTTCGGGGAGGGGACACTGAAGCTTTCTTT. Translated, it gives CASSLFRGGDTEAFF. This sequence joins TRBV7-7 and TRBJ1-1, with D possibly TRBD1 on 5 matching bases. The CDR3 extends over 15 amino acids. The V gene's germline CDR1 is SSHAT and CDR2 FNYEAQ (reference sequence).

This clone occurred once. The chain employs TRBV11-2 and TRBJ2-7; 9 bases are a match to TRBD1. J was trimmed by 2 bases and V by 6 bases; bases with no gene match: 8. Per germline, CDR1 SGHAT and CDR2 FQNNGV. This CDR3 is built from 15 residues. CDR3 amino acids: CASRATGGPTYEQYF. The CDR3, as DNA: TGTGCCAGCAGGGCTACAGGGGGCCCTACCTACGAGCAGTACTTC.